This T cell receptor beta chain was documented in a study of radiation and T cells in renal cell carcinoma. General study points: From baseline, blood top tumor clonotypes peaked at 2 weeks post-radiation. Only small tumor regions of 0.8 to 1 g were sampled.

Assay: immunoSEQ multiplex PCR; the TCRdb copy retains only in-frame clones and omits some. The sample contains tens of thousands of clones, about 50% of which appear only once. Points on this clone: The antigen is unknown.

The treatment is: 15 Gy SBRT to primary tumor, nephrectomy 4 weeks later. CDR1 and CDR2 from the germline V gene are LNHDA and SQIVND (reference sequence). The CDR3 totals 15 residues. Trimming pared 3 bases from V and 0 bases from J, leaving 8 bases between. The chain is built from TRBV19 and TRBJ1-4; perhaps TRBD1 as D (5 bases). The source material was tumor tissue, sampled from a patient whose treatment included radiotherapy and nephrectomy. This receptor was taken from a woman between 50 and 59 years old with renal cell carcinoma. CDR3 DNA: TGTGCCAGTAGTATGGGGGAGACAACTAATGAAAAACTGTTTTTT. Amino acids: CASSMGETTNEKLFF.